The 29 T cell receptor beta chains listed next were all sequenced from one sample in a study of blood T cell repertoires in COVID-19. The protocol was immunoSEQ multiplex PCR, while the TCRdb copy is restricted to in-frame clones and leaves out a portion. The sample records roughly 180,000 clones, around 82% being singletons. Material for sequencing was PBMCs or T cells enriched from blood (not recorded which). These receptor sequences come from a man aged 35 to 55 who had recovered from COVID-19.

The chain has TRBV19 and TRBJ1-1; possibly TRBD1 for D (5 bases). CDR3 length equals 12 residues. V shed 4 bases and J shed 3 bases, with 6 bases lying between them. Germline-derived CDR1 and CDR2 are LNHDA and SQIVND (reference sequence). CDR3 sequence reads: CASSRQYTEAFF. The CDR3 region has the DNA TGTGCCAGTAGTAGACAGTACACTGAAGCTTTCTTT.

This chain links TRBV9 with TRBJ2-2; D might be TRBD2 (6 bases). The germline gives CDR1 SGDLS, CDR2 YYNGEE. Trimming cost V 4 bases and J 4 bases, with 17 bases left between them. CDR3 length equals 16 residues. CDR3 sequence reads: CASSPSGEDVTGELFF. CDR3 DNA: TGTGCCAGCAGCCCATCGGGGGAGGACGTCACCGGGGAGCTGTTTTTT.

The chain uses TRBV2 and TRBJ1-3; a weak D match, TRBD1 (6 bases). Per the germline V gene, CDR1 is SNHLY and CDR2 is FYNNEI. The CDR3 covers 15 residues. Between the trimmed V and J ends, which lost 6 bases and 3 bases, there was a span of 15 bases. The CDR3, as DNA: TGTGCCAGCAGCGACCAGGGGCCTGGTGGAAACACCATATATTTT. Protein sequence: CASSDQGPGGNTIYF.

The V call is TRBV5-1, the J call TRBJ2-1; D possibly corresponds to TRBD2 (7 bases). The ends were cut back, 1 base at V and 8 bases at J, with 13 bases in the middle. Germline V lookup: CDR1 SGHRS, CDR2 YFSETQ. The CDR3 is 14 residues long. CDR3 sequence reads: CASSLREGVDEQFF. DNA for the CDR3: TGCGCCAGCAGCTTGAGGGAGGGGGTCGATGAGCAGTTCTTC. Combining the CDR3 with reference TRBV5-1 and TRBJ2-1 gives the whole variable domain KAGVTQTPRYLIKTRGQQVTLSCSPISGHRSVSWYQQTPGQGLQFLFEYFSETQRNKGNFPGRFSGRQFSNSRSEMNVSTLELGDSALYLCASSLREGVDEQFFGPGTRLTVL.

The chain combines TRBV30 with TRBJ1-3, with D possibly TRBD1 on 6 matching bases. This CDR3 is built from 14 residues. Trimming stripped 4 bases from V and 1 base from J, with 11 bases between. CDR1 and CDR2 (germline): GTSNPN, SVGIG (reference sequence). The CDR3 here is CAWTRGLSGNTIYF. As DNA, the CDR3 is TGTGCCTGGACCAGGGGATTATCTGGAAACACCATATATTTT.

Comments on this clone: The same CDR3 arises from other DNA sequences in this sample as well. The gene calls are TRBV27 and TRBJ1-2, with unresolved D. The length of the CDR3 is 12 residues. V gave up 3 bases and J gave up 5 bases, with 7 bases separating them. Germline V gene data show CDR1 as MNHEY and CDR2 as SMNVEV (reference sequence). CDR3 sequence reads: CASSFRGYGYTF. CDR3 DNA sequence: TGTGCCAGCAGTTTTAGAGGGTATGGCTACACCTTC.

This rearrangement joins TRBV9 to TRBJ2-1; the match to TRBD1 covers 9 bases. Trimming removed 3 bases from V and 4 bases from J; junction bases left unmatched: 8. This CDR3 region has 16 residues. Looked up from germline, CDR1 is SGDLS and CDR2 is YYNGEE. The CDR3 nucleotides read TGTGCCAGCAGCGCAATACCCGGGACAGGGTACAATGAGCAGTTCTTC. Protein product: CASSAIPGTGYNEQFF. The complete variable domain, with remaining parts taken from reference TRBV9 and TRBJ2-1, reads DSGVTQTPKHLITATGQRVTLRCSPRSGDLSVYWYQQSLDQGLQFLIQYYNGEERAKGNILERFSAQQFPDLHSELNLSSLELGDSALYFCASSAIPGTGYNEQFFGPGTRLTVL.

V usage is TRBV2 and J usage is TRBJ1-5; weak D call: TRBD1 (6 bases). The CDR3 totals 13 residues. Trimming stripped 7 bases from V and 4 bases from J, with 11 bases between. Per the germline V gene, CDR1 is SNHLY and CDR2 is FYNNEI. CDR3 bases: TGTGCCAGCACAGGGGTGAAGAATCAGCCCCAGCATTTT. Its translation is CASTGVKNQPQHF. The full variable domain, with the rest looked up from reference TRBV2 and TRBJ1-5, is EPEVTQTPSHQVTQMGQEVILRCVPISNHLYFYWYRQILGQKVEFLVSFYNNEISEKSEIFDDQFSVERPDGSNFTLKIRSTKLEDSAMYFCASTGVKNQPQHFGDGTRLSIL.

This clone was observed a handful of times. The DNA of the CDR3 is TGTGCCTGGACTAGAAGAAGTGGACTCCCAACAGATACGCAGTATTTT. Residues: CAWTRRSGLPTDTQYF. J is TRBJ2-3 and V is TRBV30; possibly TRBD2 for D (5 bases). V gave up 4 bases and J gave up 3 bases, with 20 bases separating them. The CDR3 loop spans 16 amino acids. The V gene's germline CDR1 is GTSNPN and CDR2 SVGIG (reference sequence).

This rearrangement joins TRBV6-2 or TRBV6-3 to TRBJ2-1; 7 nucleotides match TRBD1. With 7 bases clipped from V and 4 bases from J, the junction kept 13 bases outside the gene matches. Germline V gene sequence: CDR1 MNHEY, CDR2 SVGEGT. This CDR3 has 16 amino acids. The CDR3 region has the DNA TGTGCCAGCAACCCGACTGGGACAGCGATTTACAATGAGCAGTTCTTC. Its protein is CASNPTGTAIYNEQFF.

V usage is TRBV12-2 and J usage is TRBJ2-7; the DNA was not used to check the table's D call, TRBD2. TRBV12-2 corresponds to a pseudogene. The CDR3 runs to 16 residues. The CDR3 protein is CASRQDASGKTYEQYF. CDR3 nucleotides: TGTGCAAGTCGCCAAGATGCTAGCGGGAAGACCTACGAGCAGTACTTC.

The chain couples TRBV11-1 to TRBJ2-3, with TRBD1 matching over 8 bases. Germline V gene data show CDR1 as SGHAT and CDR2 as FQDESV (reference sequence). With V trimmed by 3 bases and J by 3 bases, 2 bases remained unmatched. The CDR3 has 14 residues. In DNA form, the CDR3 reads TGTGCCAGCAGCTTGGGACAGGTGACAGATACGCAGTATTTT. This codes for CASSLGQVTDTQYF.

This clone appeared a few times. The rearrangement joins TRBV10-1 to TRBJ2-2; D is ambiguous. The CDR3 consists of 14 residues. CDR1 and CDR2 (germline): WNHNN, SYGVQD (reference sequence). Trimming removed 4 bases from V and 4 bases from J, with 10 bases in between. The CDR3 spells CASSGLAGTGELFF. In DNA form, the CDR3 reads TGCGCCAGCAGTGGGTTAGCCGGCACCGGGGAGCTGTTTTTT.

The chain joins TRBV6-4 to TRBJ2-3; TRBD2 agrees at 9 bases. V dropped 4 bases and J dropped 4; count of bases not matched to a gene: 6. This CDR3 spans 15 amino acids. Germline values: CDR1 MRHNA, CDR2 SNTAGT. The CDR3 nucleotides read TGTGCCAGCAGTGCAAACATAGCGGGAGCAGATACGCAGTATTTT. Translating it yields CASSANIAGADTQYF.

CDR3 amino acids: CASSPGTGDVSYGYTF. The CDR3 DNA is TGCGCCAGCAGCCCCGGGACAGGGGATGTTAGCTATGGCTACACCTTC. The chain carries TRBV5-1 and TRBJ1-2; 10 nucleotides align to TRBD1. V trimming: 4 bases; J trimming: 4 bases; junction bases outside the gene matches: 10. Germline lookup yields CDR1 SGHRS and CDR2 YFSETQ. The CDR3 is made up of 16 amino acids.

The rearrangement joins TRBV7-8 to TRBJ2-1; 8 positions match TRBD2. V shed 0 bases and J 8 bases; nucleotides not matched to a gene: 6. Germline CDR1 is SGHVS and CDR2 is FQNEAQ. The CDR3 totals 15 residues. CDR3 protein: CASSLASGMFYEQFF. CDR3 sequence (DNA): TGTGCCAGCAGCTTAGCTAGCGGGATGTTTTATGAGCAGTTCTTC.

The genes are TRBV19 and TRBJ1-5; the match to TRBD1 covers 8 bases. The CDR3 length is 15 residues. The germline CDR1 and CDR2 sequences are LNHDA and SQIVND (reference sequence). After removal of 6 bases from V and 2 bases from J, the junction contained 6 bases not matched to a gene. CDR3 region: CASSLTGAGNQPQHF. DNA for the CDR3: TGTGCCAGTAGCCTGACAGGGGCCGGCAATCAGCCCCAGCATTTT.

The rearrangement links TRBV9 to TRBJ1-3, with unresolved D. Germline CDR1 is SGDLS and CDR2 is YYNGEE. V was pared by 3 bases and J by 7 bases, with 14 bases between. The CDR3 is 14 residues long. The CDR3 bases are TGTGCCAGCAGCGAAGAAGGGAAGCGGAACACCATATATTTT. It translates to CASSEEGKRNTIYF.

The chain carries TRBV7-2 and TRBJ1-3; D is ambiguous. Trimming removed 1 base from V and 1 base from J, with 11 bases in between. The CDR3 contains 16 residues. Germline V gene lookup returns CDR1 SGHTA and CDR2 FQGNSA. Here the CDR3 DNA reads TGTGCCAGCAGCTTAGGGGCCCCTAAGTCTGGAAACACCATATATTTT. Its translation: CASSLGAPKSGNTIYF. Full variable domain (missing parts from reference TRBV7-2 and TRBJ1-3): GAGVSQSPSNKVTEKGKDVELRCDPISGHTALYWYRQSLGQGLEFLIYFQGNSAPDKSGLPSDRFSAERTGGSVSTLTIQRTQQEDSAVYLCASSLGAPKSGNTIYFGEGSWLTVV.

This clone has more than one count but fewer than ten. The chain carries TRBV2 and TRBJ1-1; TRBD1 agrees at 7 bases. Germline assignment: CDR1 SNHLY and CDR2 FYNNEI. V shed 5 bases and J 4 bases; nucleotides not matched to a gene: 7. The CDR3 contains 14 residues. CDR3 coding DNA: TGTGCCAGCAGTCTTATAACAGGGGCCACTGAAGCTTTCTTT. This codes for CASSLITGATEAFF.

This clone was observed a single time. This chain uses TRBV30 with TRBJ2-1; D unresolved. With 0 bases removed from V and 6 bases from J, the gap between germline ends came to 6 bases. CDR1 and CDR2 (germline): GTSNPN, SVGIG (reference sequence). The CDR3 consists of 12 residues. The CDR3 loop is CAWSVPGNEQFF. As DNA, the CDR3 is TGTGCCTGGAGTGTACCGGGCAATGAGCAGTTCTTC.

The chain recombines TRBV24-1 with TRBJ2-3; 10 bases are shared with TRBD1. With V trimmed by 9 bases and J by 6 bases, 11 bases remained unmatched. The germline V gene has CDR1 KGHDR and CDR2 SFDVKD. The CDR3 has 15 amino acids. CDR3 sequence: CATAPSSGQGDTQYF. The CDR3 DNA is TGTGCCACCGCACCCAGTTCGGGACAGGGGGATACGCAGTATTTT.

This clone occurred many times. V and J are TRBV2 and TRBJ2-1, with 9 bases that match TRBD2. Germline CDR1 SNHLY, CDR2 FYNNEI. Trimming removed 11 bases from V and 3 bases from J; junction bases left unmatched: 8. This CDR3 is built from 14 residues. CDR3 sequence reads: CAGSSGAGYNEQFF. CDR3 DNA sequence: TGTGCCGGGTCTAGCGGGGCGGGCTACAATGAGCAGTTCTTC.

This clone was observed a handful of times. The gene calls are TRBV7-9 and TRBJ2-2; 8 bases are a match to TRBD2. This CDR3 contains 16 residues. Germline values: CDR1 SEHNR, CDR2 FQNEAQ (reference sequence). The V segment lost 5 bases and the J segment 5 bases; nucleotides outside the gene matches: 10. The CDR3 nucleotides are TGTGCCAGCAGCCCCCCGAGCGGGAGTGGAACCGGGGAGCTGTTTTTT. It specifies CASSPPSGSGTGELFF.

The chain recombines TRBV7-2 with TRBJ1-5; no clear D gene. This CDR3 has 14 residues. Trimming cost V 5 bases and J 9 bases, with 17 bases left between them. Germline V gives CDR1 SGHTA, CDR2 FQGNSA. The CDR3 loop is CASSPGTDLWPQHF. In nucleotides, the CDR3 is TGTGCCAGCAGCCCAGGCACGGATTTATGGCCCCAGCATTTT.

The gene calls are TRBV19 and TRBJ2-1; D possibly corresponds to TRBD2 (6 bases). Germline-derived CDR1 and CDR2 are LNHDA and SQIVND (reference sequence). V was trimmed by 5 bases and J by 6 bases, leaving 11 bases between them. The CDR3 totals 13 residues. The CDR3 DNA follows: TGTGCCAGTAGTCGGGGGAGTAGCAATGAGCAGTTCTTC. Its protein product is CASSRGSSNEQFF.

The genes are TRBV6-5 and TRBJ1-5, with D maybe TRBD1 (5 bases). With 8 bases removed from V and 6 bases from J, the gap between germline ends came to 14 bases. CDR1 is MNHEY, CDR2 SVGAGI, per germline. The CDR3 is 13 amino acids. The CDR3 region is CASSSQGTQPQHF. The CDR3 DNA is TGTGCCAGCTCGAGTCAGGGAACTCAGCCCCAGCATTTT.

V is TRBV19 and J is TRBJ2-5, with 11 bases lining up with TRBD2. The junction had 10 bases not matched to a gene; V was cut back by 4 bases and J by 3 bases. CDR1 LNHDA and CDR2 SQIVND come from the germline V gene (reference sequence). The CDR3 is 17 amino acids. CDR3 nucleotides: TGTGCCAGTAGTAACCCCGGCGGGACTAGCGGTAAAGAGACCCAGTACTTC. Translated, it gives CASSNPGGTSGKETQYF.

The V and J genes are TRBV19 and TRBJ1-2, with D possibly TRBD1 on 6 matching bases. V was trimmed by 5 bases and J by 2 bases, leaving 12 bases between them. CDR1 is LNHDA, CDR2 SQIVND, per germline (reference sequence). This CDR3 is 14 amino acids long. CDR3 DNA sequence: TGTGCCAGTAGTGCAGCAGGGGACAACTATGGCTACACCTTC. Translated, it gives CASSAAGDNYGYTF. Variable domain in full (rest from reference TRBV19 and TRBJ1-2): DGGITQSPKYLFRKEGQNVTLSCEQNLNHDAMYWYRQDPGQGLRLIYYSQIVNDFQKGDIAEGYSVSREKKESFPLTVTSAQKNPTAFYLCASSAAGDNYGYTFGSGTRLTVV.